This record looks at one TCR beta chain sequence and its context. Its antigen is currently unknown. Lung cancer patients with chemo-refractory metastatic non-small-cell disease were given focal radiation plus CTLA-4 blockade with ipilimumab. These data belong to a study of radiotherapy plus CTLA-4 blockade in lung cancer. About the study: Of the patients, about 18% showed objective responses and around 29% attained disease control. Study outcomes and limitations: After treatment with radiotherapy plus ipilimumab, TCR clones that came from the tumor expanded in blood. According to reports, early shifts in blood T cell clones, alongside interferon-beta, forecast response most accurately.

Profiling relied on immunoSEQ multiplex PCR, and the TCRdb table lists in-frame clones only, not all of them. The sample yields around 20,000 clones, about 82% seen once. Trimming pared 3 bases from V and 2 bases from J, leaving 13 bases between. CDR1 is MNHEY and CDR2 is SVGAGI in the germline V gene. This CDR3 comprises 15 residues. This sequence originates from a human donor with non-small cell lung cancer whose response to radiotherapy plus ipilimumab could not be evaluated. The V call is TRBV6-5, the J call TRBJ1-1; perhaps TRBD1 as D (5 bases). Here the sequenced sample was peripheral blood, taken from a patient treated with radiotherapy plus ipilimumab. The CDR3 nucleotides are TGTGCCAGCAGTTATTATCAGGGTTATAACACTGAAGCTTTCTTT. Its protein is CASSYYQGYNTEAFF.